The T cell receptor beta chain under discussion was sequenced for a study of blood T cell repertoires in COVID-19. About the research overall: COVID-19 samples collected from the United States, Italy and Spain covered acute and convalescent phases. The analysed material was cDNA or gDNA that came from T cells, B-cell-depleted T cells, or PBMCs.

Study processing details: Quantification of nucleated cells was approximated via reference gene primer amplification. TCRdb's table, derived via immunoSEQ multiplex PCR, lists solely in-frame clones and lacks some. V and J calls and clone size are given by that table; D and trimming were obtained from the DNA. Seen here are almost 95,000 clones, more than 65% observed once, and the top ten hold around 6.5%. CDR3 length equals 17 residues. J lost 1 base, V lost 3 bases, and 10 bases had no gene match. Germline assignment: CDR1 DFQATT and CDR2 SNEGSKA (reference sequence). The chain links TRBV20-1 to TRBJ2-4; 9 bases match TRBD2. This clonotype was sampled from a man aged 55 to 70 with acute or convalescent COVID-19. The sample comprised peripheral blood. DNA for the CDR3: TGCAGTGCTAGTCTTCTAGCGGGGACTCGGGCCAAAAACATTCAGTACTTC. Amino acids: CSASLLAGTRAKNIQYF.